This TCR beta chain was identified in a study of T-cell reconstitution after alpha-beta-depleted transplantation in children. Points from the study as a whole: Several hundred graft clones that had expanded were reportedly the source of alpha-beta T cells about two months after transplant. Counts and diversity of T cells one year after transplant came mostly from newly produced T cells. The high TCRbeta diversity at day 60 in some patients came from surviving recipient T cells and thymic progenitors.

This clonotype was counted at least ten times. Its target is unknown. The authors prepared the TCRbeta library with unique molecular identifiers. TCRdb called the PCR reads again in MiXCR, with one record for every CDR3 protein. The sample consists of roughly 670,000 distinct CDR3 sequences, around 14% of them appearing once. Trimming took 5 bases from V and 2 from J; bases not matched to a gene: 4. Germline values: CDR1 SQVTM, CDR2 ANQGSEA. The CDR3 extends over 13 amino acids. This chain connects TRBV29-1 to TRBJ1-2; 8 bases are a match to TRBD1. This clonotype was obtained from a girl aged 2-10 years with congenital amegakaryocytic thrombocytopenia, due to receive a stem cell transplant. Sequenced here: PBMCs, sampled before TCRalphabeta/CD19-depleted stem cell transplant. DNA of the CDR3: TGCAGCGTTTCACAGGGGGAGAACTATGGCTACACCTTC. It specifies CSVSQGENYGYTF.